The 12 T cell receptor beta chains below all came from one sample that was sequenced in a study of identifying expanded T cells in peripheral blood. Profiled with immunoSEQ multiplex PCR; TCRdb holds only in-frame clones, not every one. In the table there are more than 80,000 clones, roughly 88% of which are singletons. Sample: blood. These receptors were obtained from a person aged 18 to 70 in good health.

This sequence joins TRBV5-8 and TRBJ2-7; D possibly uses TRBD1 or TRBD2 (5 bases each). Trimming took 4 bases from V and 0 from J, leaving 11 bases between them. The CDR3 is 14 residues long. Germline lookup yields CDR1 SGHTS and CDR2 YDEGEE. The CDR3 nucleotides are TGTGCCAGCAGCCGGGACCTGAGCTCCTACGAGCAGTACTTC. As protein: CASSRDLSSYEQYF. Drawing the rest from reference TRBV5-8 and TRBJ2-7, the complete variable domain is EAGVTQSPTHLIKTRGQQATLRCSPISGHTSVYWYQQALGLGLQFLLWYDEGEERNRGNFPPRFSGRQFPNYSSELNVNALELEDSALYLCASSRDLSSYEQYFGPGTRLTVT.

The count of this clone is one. The CDR3 DNA follows: TGTGCCAGCAGTGGCCCGGGACAGGGTGTTGGCAATGAGCAGTTCTTC. It translates to CASSGPGQGVGNEQFF. The chain employs TRBV6-4 and TRBJ2-1; 9 bases line up with TRBD1. The CDR3 totals 16 residues. V shed 4 bases, J shed 6 bases, and the junction held 10 bases outside the gene matches. Germline loops: CDR1 MRHNA, CDR2 SNTAGT.

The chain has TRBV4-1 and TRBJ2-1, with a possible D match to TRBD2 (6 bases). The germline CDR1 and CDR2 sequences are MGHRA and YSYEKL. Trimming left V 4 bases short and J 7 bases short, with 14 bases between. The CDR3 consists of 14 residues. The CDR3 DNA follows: TGCGCCAGCAGCCGAACCGGGACTGTGAATGAGCAGTTCTTC. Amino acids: CASSRTGTVNEQFF.

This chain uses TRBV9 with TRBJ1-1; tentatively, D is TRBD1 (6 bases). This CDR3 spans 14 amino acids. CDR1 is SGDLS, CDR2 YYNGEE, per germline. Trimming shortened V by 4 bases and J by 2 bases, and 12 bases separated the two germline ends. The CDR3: CASSLGAGNTEAFF. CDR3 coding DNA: TGTGCCAGCAGCCTGGGGGCGGGAAACACTGAAGCTTTCTTT.

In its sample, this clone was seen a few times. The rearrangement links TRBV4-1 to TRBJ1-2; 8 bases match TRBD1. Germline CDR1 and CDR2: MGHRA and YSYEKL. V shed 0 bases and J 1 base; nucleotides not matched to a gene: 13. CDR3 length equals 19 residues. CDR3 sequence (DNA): TGCGCCAGCAGCCAAGAGGGTGGGGCAGGGGGCTCTCTTAACTATGGCTACACCTTC. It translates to CASSQEGGAGGSLNYGYTF.

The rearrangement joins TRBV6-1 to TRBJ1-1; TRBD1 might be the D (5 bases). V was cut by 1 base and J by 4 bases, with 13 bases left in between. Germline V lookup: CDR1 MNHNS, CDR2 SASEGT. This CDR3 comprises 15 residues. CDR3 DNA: TGTGCCAGCAGTGAAGATGAGGGGCAGAGCACTGAAGCTTTCTTT. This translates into CASSEDEGQSTEAFF.

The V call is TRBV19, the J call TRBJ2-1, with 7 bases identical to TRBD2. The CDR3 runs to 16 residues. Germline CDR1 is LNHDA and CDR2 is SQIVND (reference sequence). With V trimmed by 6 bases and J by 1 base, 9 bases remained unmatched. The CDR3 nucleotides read TGTGCCAGTAGCTCCCACGCTAGCGGATCCTACAATGAGCAGTTCTTC. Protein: CASSSHASGSYNEQFF.

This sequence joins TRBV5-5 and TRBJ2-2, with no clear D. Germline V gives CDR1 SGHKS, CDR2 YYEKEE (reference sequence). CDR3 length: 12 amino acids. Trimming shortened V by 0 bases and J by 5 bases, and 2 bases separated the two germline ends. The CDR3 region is CASSLETGELFF. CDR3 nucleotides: TGTGCCAGCAGCTTGGAAACCGGGGAGCTGTTTTTT.

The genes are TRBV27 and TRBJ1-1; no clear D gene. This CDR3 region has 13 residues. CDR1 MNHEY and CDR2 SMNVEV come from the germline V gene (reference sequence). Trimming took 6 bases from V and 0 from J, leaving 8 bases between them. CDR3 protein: CASSSRLNTEAFF. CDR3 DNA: TGTGCCAGCAGCTCCCGGCTGAACACTGAAGCTTTCTTT.

The CDR3 nucleotides read TGTGCCAGCAGTGAGGGTAGCTCGGCAGATACGCAGTATTTT. Encoded protein: CASSEGSSADTQYF. V usage is TRBV9 and J usage is TRBJ2-3, with D possibly being TRBD2 (5 bases). The germline CDR1 and CDR2 sequences are SGDLS and YYNGEE. CDR3 length equals 14 residues. V was clipped by 5 bases and J by 4 bases, with 14 bases between them.

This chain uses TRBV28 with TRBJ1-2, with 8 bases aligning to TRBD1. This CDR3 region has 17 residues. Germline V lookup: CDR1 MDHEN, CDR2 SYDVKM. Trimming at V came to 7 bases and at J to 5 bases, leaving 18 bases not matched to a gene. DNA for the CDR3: TGTGCCAGCACCACCGGGACAGGAATCGGCGCAGGGTATGGCTACACCTTC. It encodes CASTTGTGIGAGYGYTF.

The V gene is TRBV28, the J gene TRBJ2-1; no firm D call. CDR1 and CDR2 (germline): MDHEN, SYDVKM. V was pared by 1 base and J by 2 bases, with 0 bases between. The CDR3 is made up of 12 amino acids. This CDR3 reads CASSLSYNEQFF. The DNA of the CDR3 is TGTGCCAGCAGTTTATCCTACAATGAGCAGTTCTTC.